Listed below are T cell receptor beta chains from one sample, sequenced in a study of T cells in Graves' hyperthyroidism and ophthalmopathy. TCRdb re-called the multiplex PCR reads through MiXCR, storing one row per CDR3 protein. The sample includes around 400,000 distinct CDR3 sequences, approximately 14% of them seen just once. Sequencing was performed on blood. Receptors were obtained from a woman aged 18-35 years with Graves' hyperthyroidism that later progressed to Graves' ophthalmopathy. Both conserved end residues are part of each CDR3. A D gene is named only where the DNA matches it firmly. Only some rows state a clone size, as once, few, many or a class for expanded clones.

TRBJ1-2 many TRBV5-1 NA TGCGCCAGCAGCTTGGAAGGGGTGCGGCACCAGAGCTACACCTTC CASSLEGVRHQSYTF
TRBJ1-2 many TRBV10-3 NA TGTGCCAGCTCGGCGACAGCATTTGGTGATGGCTACACCTTC CASSATAFGDGYTF
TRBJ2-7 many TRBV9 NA TGTGCCAGCAGCAAAGGGACTCCCTACGAGCAGTACTTC CASSKGTPYEQYF
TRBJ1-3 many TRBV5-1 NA TGTGCCAGCAGTTTGGAGGGGAGCTCTGGAAACACCATATATTTT CASSLEGSSGNTIYF
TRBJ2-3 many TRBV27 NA TGTGCCAGCAGTTTGGCGGCGACCGGGGCAGATACGCAGTATTTT CASSLAATGADTQYF
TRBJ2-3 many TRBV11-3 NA TGTGCCAGCAGCTTAGGATCGGGGTCAGATACGCAGTATTTT CASSLGSGSDTQYF
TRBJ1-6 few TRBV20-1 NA TGCAGTGCGCGCCAGATTAATTCACCCCTCCACTTT CSARQINSPLHF
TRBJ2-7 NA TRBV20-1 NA TGCAGTGCTGCTCAACAATCCTACGAGCAGTACTTC CSAAQQSYEQYF
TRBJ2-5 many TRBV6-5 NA TGTGCCAGCAGTTACGCGAGTGGGGCCCCGCAGACCCAGTACTTC CASSYASGAPQTQYF
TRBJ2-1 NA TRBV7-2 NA TGTGCCAGCAGCTTAGTGGCAGGGGTCTACAATGAGCAGTTCTTC CASSLVAGVYNEQFF
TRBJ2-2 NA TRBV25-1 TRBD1 TGTGCCAGCAGTTTAAACGGACAGGGGGCCCCCGGGGAGCTGTTTTTT CASSLNGQGAPGELFF
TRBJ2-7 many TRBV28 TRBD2 TGTGCCAGCAGTTTAGCGGGAGGCCTCGAGCAGTACTTC CASSLAGGLEQYF
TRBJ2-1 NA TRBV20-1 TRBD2 TGCAGTGCTAGACCAATGGGGACTAGCGGGAGGAATGAGCAGTTCTTC CSARPMGTSGRNEQFF
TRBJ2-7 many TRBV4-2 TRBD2 TGTGCCAGCAGCCAAGAACTGGGAAGTGGGGGAGGGAACGAGCAGTACTTC CASSQELGSGGGNEQYF
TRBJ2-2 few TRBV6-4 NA TGTGCCAGCAGTGCGGAGCCGCATACCGGGGAGCTGTTTTTT CASSAEPHTGELFF
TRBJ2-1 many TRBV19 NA TGTGCCAGTAGTACGAGGAAATGGACCTACAATGAGCAGTTCTTC CASSTRKWTYNEQFF
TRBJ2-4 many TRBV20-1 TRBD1 TGCAGTGCTAGGGGGGACAGAGAAAACATTCAGTACTTC CSARGDRENIQYF
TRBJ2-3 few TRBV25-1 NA TGTGCCAGCGAAGCTAGCAGGGGTTGGACAGATACGCAGTATTTT CASEASRGWTDTQYF
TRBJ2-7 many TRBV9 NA TGTGCCAGCAGCGTAGCTCCCACAGGCTCCTACGAGCAGTACTTC CASSVAPTGSYEQYF
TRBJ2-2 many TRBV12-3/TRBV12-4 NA TGTGCCAGCAGGCGGACAGGAGGGACCGGGGAGCTGTTTTTT CASRRTGGTGELFF
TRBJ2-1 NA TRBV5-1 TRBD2 TGCGCCAGCACCTTGTCGGGACTAGCGGGAGGGAGAGGTAACAATGAGCAGTTCTTC CASTLSGLAGGRGNNEQFF
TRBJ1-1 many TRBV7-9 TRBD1 TGTGCCAGCAGCTTTGACAGGGGGGTAAGGACTGAAGCTTTCTTT CASSFDRGVRTEAFF
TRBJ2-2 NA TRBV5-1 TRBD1 TGCGCCAGCAGCATACTGGGACAGTCCACCGGGGAGCTGTTTTTT CASSILGQSTGELFF
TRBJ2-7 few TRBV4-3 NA TGCGCCAGCAGCCACGGCCGGGACCGCGTAATCTACGAGCAGTACTTC CASSHGRDRVIYEQYF
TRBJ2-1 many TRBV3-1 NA TGTGCCAGCAGCCATTCCGGGACCTCCTACAATGAGCAGTTCTTC CASSHSGTSYNEQFF
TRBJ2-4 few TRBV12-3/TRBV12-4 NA TGTGCCAGCAGTTTAGGGAGGGGGCGGGATACCAAAAACATTCAGTACTTC CASSLGRGRDTKNIQYF
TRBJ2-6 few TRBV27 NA TGTGCCACCTGTCTCTCGTTCGGTGGGGCCAACGTCCTGACTTTC CATCLSFGGANVLTF
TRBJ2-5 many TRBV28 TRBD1 TGTGCCAGCAGCCACAGACAGGGACAAGAGACCCAGTACTTC CASSHRQGQETQYF
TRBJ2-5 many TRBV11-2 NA TGTGCCAGCAGCTCAGAAAAGGGGGTCCAAGAGACCCAGTACTTC CASSSEKGVQETQYF
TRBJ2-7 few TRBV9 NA TGTGCCAGCAGCGTAGTCGGGGGCGAGCAGTACTTC CASSVVGGEQYF
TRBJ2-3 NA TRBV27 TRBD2 TGTGCCAGCAGTCAAAACGCGGGAGTAGGGACAGATACGCAGTATTTT CASSQNAGVGTDTQYF
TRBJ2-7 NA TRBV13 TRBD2 TGTGCCAGCAGCGAAGGCCTAGCGGCGACCTACGAGCAGTACTTC CASSEGLAATYEQYF
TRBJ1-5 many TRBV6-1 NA TGTGCCAGCAGTGACGCGGTCCCTCAGCCCCAGCATTTT CASSDAVPQPQHF
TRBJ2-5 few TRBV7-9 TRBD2 TGTGCCAGCAGCTTAAATCTAGCGGGAGACGAGACCCAGTACTTC CASSLNLAGDETQYF
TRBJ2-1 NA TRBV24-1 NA TGTGCCACCAGTGGGGGCGGGGCAAACGAGCAGTTCTTC CATSGGGANEQFF
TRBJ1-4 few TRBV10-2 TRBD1 TGCGCCTCGGCCGCCACCCGGCCCGCTGTGATGTCTTTTGAGGGGGCCAGTGAAAAACTGTTTTTT CASAATRPAVMSFEGASEKLFF
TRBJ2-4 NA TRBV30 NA TGTGCCTGGAGCTGGAACACAATAGCCAAAAACATTCAGTACTTC CAWSWNTIAKNIQYF
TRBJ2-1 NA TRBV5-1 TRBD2 TGCGCCAGCAGCTTAGTGGAACCGGGACTAGCGGGATACAATGAGCAGTTCTTC CASSLVEPGLAGYNEQFF
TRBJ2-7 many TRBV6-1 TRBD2 TGTGCCAGCAGTTACGCGGGGGGTGAAGCCACCTACGAGCAGTACTTC CASSYAGGEATYEQYF
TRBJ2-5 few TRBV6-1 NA TGTGCCAGCAGTGAAAATCTGGCCAACTGGGCTGGGGAGACCCAGTACTTC CASSENLANWAGETQYF
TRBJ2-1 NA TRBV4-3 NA TGCGCCAGCAGCCAAGGAGGCGGAGGCCACAATGAGCAGTTCTTC CASSQGGGGHNEQFF
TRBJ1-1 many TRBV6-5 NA TGTGCCAGCAGTTACGGACGGTACACTGAAGCTTTCTTT CASSYGRYTEAFF
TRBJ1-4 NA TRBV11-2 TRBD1 TGTGCCAGCAGCGACCCTGAGGACAGGGGGTTTGATGAAAAACTGTTTTTT CASSDPEDRGFDEKLFF
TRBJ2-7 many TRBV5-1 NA TGCGCCAGCAGCTTGGGCCAGAGCTCCTACGAGCAGTACTTC CASSLGQSSYEQYF
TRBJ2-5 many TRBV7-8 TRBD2 TGTGCCAGCAGCCACTGGGGTGCGGGGGGCGGGGAGACCCAGTACTTC CASSHWGAGGGETQYF